Described below is a single T cell receptor (beta chain) sequence and its context. Other nucleotide sequences in the sample specify the same CDR3. Assay: immunoSEQ multiplex PCR; the TCRdb copy retains only in-frame clones and omits some. In the table there are 2 million to 2.5 million clones, 85% to 95% of which are singletons. CDR3 length: 14 residues. Per germline, CDR1 SGDLS and CDR2 YYNGEE. The V and J ends lost 0 bases and 0 bases respectively, with 6 bases between them. The data originate from a study of shared clonotypes between healthy human individuals. The TCR originated in a man between 18 and 29 years old in good health. Some clones in this sample may be carry-over from other donors' samples. The sample was naive CD4+ T cells from PBMCs. Sample subset: CD45RA+ positively selected. The chain carries TRBV9 and TRBJ1-1; D remains ambiguous. The CDR3 coding sequence is TGTGCCAGCAGCGTAGCTCCCATGAACACTGAAGCTTTCTTT. Its protein product is CASSVAPMNTEAFF.